The 10 T cell receptor beta chains below come from one sample, sequenced in a study of blood T cell repertoires in COVID-19 (TCRdb year 2020). The library was made by the immunoSEQ multiplex PCR assay. TCRdb provides this immuneACCESS table in a form limited to in-frame rearrangements. Some clones are lacking; in checked studies, under half of them reflect an unresolved V gene, and why the rest are absent is not known. For this sample the table gives a few hundred thousand clones, of which under 90% were detected only once. 8% to 13% of the sample goes to the ten largest clones. The sequenced sample was PBMCs or T cells enriched from blood (not recorded which). These receptors were collected from a woman aged 18 to 35 who had recovered from COVID-19.

This clone occurred once. The chain recombines TRBV5-1 with TRBJ2-1; 9 nucleotides line up with TRBD2. This CDR3 is 15 amino acids long. The germline gives CDR1 SGHRS, CDR2 YFSETQ. J was trimmed by 4 bases and V by 4 bases; bases with no gene match: 6. For the CDR3, the DNA is TGCGCCAGCAGCGGAGCAGCGGGGGGATACAATGAGCAGTTCTTC. Protein sequence: CASSGAAGGYNEQFF.

CDR3 in DNA: TGTGCCAGCAGGGCCGGGATCGATGGCTACACCTTC. This codes for CASRAGIDGYTF. This rearrangement joins TRBV7-9 to TRBJ1-2; no firm D call. The CDR3 covers 12 residues. V was clipped by 6 bases and J by 6 bases, with 11 bases between them. Germline V gene sequence: CDR1 SEHNR, CDR2 FQNEAQ (reference sequence).

This chain links TRBV5-5 with TRBJ1-5, with D unresolved. The CDR3 length is 13 residues. Germline CDR1 reads SGHKS; CDR2 reads YYEKEE (reference sequence). The germline V and J ends were trimmed by 4 bases and 3 bases, with 8 bases remaining between them. The CDR3 DNA reads TGTGCCAGCAGCCCTGACACCAATCAGCCCCAGCATTTT. Its translation is CASSPDTNQPQHF.

This chain uses TRBV3-1 (or the pseudogene TRBV3-2) with TRBJ1-5; TRBD1 matches 9 bases. The CDR3 length is 18 residues. Germline trimming cut 0 bases from V and 6 bases from J; bases unmatched to any gene: 12. Germline V lookup: CDR1 LGHDT, CDR2 YNNKEL (reference sequence). CDR3 nucleotide sequence: TGTGCCAGCAGCCAAGATCAGGGGACAGGGACCGTAGGTCAGCCCCAGCATTTT. Translated: CASSQDQGTGTVGQPQHF.

This clone has only a few counts. The chain's CDR3 is CASSPTGTETGELFF. As DNA, the CDR3 is TGTGCCAGCTCACCCACCGGGACTGAGACCGGGGAGCTGTTTTTT. This chain joins TRBV18 and TRBJ2-2, with D maybe TRBD2 (6 bases). The CDR3 consists of 15 residues. Germline values: CDR1 KGHSH, CDR2 LQKENI. Between the trimmed V and J ends, which lost 3 bases and 5 bases, there was a span of 13 bases.

This clone was seen a few times. The V gene is TRBV19, the J gene TRBJ1-5; 9 positions agree with TRBD1. The V and J ends lost 5 bases and 6 bases, in that order; junction bases with no gene match: 14. The CDR3 runs 17 residues. Germline CDR1 and CDR2: LNHDA and SQIVND (reference sequence). CDR3 residues: CASSDLPGDRAVQPQHF. The DNA for the CDR3 is TGTGCCAGTAGTGACCTTCCGGGGGACAGGGCGGTTCAGCCCCAGCATTTT.

The chain couples TRBV6-5 to TRBJ2-1; perhaps TRBD2 as D (7 bases). The V gene lost 5 bases and the J gene lost 10 bases, with 18 bases spanning the gap. CDR1 and CDR2 from the germline V gene are MNHEY and SVGAGI. There are 14 residues in the CDR3. The CDR3: CASSPGGRVTEQFF. The CDR3 DNA is TGTGCCAGCAGTCCGGGGGGCAGGGTTACCGAGCAGTTCTTC.

This CDR3 reads CASSQVWQAPRGGGKNIQYF. Written as DNA, the CDR3 is TGTGCCAGCAGCCAAGTTTGGCAGGCCCCACGGGGGGGAGGCAAAAACATTCAGTACTTC. The chain is built from TRBV3-1 (or the pseudogene TRBV3-2) and TRBJ2-4, with 8 positions matching TRBD2. The CDR3 is 20 residues long. The junction had 17 bases not matched to a gene; V was cut back by 1 base and J by 3 bases. Germline loops: CDR1 LGHDT, CDR2 YNNKEL (reference sequence).

The gene calls are TRBV2 and TRBJ1-3; 7 bases fit TRBD1. J gave up 2 bases and V 4 bases, and 2 bases lay outside the gene matches. The CDR3 has 14 amino acids. Germline V lookup: CDR1 SNHLY, CDR2 FYNNEI. Here the CDR3 DNA reads TGTGCCAGCAGTGGCCAGGGGGCTGGAAACACCATATATTTT. It specifies CASSGQGAGNTIYF.

This clone has more than one count but fewer than ten. The chain uses TRBV27 and TRBJ1-1; D perhaps matches TRBD1 (6 bases). Germline V CDR1 and CDR2: MNHEY, SMNVEV (reference sequence). Trimming took off 4 bases at V and 4 bases at J, with 13 bases between the two ends. The CDR3 is 14 amino acids. The CDR3 sequence: CASSSGTFFTEAFF. DNA of the CDR3: TGTGCCAGCAGTTCCGGGACATTCTTCACTGAAGCTTTCTTT.